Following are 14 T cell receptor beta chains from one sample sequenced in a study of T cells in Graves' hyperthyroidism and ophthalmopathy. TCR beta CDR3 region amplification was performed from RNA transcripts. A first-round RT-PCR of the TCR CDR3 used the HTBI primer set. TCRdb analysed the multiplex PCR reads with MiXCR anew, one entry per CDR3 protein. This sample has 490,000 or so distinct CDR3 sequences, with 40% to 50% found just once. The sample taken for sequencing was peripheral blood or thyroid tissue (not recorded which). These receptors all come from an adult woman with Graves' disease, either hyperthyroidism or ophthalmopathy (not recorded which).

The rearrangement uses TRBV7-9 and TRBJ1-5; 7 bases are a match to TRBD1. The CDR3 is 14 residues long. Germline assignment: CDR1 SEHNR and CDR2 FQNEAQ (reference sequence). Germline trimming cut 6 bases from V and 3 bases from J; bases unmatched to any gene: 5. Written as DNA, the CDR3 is TGTGCCAGCAGTTTCGACAGGGCCAATCAGCCCCAGCATTTT. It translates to CASSFDRANQPQHF.

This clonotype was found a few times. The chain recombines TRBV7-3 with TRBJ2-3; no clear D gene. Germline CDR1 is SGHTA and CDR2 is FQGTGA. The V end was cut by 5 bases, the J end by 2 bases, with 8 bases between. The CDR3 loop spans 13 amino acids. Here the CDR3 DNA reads TGTGCCAGCAGCAGTGCGGACACAGATACGCAGTATTTT. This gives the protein CASSSADTDTQYF.

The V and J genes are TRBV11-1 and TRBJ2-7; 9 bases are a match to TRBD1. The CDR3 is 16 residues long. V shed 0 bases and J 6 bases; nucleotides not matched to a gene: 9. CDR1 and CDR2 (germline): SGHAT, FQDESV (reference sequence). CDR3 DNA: TGTGCCAGCAGCTTAGCCTCATGGGACAGGGCTGTCGAGCAGTACTTC. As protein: CASSLASWDRAVEQYF. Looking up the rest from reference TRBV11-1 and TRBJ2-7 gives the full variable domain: EAEVAQSPRYKITEKSQAVAFWCDPISGHATLYWYRQILGQGPELLVQFQDESVVDDSQLPKDRFSAERLKGVDSTLKIQPAELGDSAMYLCASSLASWDRAVEQYFGPGTRLTVT.

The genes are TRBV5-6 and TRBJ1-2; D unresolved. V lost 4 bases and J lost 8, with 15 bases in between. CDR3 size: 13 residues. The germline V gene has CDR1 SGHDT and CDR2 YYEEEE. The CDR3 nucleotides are TGTGCCAGCAGCCCGAGGAGGGAATCAGGCTACACCTTC. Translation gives CASSPRRESGYTF.

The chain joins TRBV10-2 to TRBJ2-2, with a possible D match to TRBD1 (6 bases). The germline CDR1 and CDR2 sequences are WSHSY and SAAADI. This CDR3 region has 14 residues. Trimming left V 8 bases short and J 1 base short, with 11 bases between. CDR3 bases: TGCGCCAGCTTACCGGGACAGAACACCGGGGAGCTGTTTTTT. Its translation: CASLPGQNTGELFF.

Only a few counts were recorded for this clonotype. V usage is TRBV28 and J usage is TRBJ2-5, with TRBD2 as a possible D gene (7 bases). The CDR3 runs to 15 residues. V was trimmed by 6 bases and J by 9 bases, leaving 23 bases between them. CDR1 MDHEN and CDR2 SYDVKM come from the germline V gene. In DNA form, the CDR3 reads TGTGCCAGCAGGTCGGGGGGACACCTGGGGGTGGCCCAGTACTTC. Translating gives CASRSGGHLGVAQYF. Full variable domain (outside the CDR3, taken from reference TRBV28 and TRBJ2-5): DVKVTQSSRYLVKRTGEKVFLECVQDMDHENMFWYRQDPGLGLRLIYFSYDVKMKEKGDIPEGYSVSREKKERFSLILESASTNQTSMYLCASRSGGHLGVAQYFGPGTRLLVL.

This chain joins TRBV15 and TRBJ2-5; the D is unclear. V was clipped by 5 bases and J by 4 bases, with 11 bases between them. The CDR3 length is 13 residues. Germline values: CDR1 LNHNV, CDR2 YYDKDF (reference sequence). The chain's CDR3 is CATSPRLGETQYF. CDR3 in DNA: TGTGCCACCAGCCCGCGTCTTGGAGAGACCCAGTACTTC.

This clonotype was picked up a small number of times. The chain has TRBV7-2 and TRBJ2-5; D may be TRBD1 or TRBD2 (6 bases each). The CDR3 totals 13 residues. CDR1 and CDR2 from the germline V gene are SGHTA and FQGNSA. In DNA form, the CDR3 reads TGTGCGGGTGGGGGGCGGAACCAAGAGACCCAGTACTTC. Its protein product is CAGGGRNQETQYF.

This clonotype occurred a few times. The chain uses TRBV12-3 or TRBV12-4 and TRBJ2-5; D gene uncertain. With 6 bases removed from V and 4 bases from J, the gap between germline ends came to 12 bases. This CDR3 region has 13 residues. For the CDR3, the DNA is TGTGCCAGCAGCTTATCGCTGAGAGAGACCCAGTACTTC. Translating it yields CASSLSLRETQYF.

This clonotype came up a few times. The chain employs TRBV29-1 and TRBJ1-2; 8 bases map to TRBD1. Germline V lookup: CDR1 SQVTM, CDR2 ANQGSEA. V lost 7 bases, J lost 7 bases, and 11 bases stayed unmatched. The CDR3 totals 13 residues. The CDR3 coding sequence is TGCAGCGGTGCTACCAGGGGGCGCGGTGGCTACACCTTC. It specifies CSGATRGRGGYTF.

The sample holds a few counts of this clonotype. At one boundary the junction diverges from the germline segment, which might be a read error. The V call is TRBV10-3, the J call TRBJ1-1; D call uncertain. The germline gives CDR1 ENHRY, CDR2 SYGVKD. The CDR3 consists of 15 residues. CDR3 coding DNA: TGTGCCATCACCCCGGGCGGCAGGACGAACACTGGAGCTTTCTTT. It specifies CAITPGGRTNTGAFF.

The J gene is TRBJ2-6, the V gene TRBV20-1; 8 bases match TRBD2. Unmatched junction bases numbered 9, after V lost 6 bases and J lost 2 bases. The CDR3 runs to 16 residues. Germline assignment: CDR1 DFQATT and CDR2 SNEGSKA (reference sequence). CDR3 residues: CSASREGQTGANVLTF. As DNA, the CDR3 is TGCAGTGCAAGCCGGGAGGGCCAAACTGGGGCCAACGTCCTGACTTTC.

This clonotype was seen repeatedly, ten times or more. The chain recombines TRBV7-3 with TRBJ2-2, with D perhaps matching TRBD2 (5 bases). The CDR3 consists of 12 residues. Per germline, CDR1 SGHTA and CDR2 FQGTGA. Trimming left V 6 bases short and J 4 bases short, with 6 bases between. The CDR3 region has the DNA TGTGCCAGCAGTGGAGGCACCGGGGAGCTGTTTTTT. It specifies CASSGGTGELFF. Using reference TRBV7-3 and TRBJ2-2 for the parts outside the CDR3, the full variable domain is GAGVSQTPSNKVTEKGKYVELRCDPISGHTALYWYRQSLGQGPEFLIYFQGTGAADDSGLPNDRFFAVRPEGSVSTLKIQRTERGDSAVYLCASSGGTGELFFGEGSRLTVL.

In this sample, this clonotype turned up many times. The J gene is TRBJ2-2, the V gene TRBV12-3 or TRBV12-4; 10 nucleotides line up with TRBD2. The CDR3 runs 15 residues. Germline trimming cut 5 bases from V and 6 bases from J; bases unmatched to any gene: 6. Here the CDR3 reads CASSTSGKIPGELFF. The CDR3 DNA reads TGTGCCAGCAGTACTAGCGGGAAGATTCCCGGGGAGCTGTTTTTT.